Reported below is one TCR beta chain. Its cognate antigen is unknown. These data originate in a study of T cell responses to AZD1222 COVID-19 vaccine. Study in general: Recipients boosted at about 4 weeks or about 12 weeks are pooled.

The table came from immunoSEQ multiplex PCR; TCRdb's copy has only in-frame clones and leaves some out. The repertoire holds nearly 110,000 clones, with around 90% as singletons. Study-level results: Without day 14 samples, only post-peak T cell repertoires were studied.

The sequence was obtained from an adult in good health. Specimen: peripheral blood, collected on day 0 of AZD1222 vaccination.

The CDR3 DNA reads TGTGCCAGCAGCATCCGGGGCTTCAATCAGCCCCAGCATTTT. This encodes CASSIRGFNQPQHF. V is TRBV5-5 and J is TRBJ1-5; D is perhaps TRBD1 (5 bases). Germline V gene data show CDR1 as SGHKS and CDR2 as YYEKEE (reference sequence). V was shortened by 4 bases and J by 3 bases, with 11 bases between the two germline ends. The CDR3 covers 14 residues.